The 32 T cell receptor beta chains below were found in one sample sequenced in a study of PD-1 blockade in mismatch repair-deficient tumors. Produced via immunoSEQ multiplex PCR; TCRdb's table is partial and in-frame only. The sample yields 35,000 to 40,000 clones, roughly three quarters seen once. The material was peripheral blood, obtained 4 weeks after starting pembrolizumab. The receptors were sampled from an adult with mismatch repair-deficient cancer.

This sequence joins TRBV2 and TRBJ1-4, with TRBD1 matching over 10 bases. The CDR3 is made up of 14 amino acids. With V trimmed by 6 bases and J by 8 bases, 6 bases remained unmatched. The germline V gene encodes CDR1 SNHLY and CDR2 FYNNEI. The CDR3: CASSGQGGREKLFF. The DNA for the CDR3 is TGTGCCAGCAGCGGACAGGGGGGACGGGAAAAACTGTTTTTT.

This sequence joins TRBV5-1 and TRBJ2-7; a possible D gene is TRBD1 (5 bases). With 1 base removed from V and 6 bases from J, the gap between germline ends came to 17 bases. CDR3 length: 15 amino acids. The germline gives CDR1 SGHRS, CDR2 YFSETQ. CDR3 protein: CASSLLGQEISEQYF. CDR3 nucleotide sequence: TGCGCCAGCAGCTTGCTCGGACAAGAGATTTCCGAGCAGTACTTC.

The chain recombines TRBV9 with TRBJ2-3; D is undetermined. Per the germline V gene, CDR1 is SGDLS and CDR2 is YYNGEE. This CDR3 spans 12 amino acids. Trimming pared 0 bases from V and 6 bases from J, leaving 5 bases between. The CDR3 protein is CASSVGQDTQYF. The CDR3 DNA follows: TGTGCCAGCAGCGTAGGTCAGGATACGCAGTATTTT.

This chain's CDR3 is CSVPGAGGVSGEQYF. The CDR3 DNA follows: TGCAGCGTACCAGGAGCAGGGGGCGTCTCGGGGGAGCAGTACTTC. This chain connects TRBV29-1 to TRBJ2-7; 8 nucleotides agree with TRBD1. Per the germline V gene, CDR1 is SQVTM and CDR2 is ANQGSEA. The CDR3 length is 15 residues. With V trimmed by 6 bases and J by 7 bases, 17 bases remained unmatched.

V is TRBV30 and J is TRBJ2-3; either TRBD1 or TRBD2 may fit D (5 bases each). V was pared by 3 bases and J by 1 base, with 11 bases between. Germline CDR1 reads GTSNPN; CDR2 reads SVGIG (reference sequence). This CDR3 spans 14 amino acids. The chain's CDR3 is CAWSHGGGTDTQYF. CDR3 bases: TGTGCCTGGAGCCATGGGGGAGGCACAGATACGCAGTATTTT.

This clone was recorded only once. V is TRBV27 and J is TRBJ2-7, with TRBD1 matching 9 bases. Germline loops: CDR1 MNHEY, CDR2 SMNVEV (reference sequence). J was trimmed by 6 bases and V by 7 bases; bases with no gene match: 7. The length of the CDR3 is 13 residues. CDR3 coding DNA: TGTGCCAGCACAAGGACAGGGGATGGCGAGCAGTACTTC. It encodes CASTRTGDGEQYF.

The J gene is TRBJ2-7, the V gene TRBV7-2, with 7 bases fitting TRBD2. Germline-derived CDR1 and CDR2 are SGHTA and FQGNSA. Trimming at V came to 4 bases and at J to 12 bases, leaving 9 bases not matched to a gene. This CDR3 comprises 12 residues. Here the CDR3 reads CASSSWDYLVYF. As DNA, the CDR3 is TGTGCCAGCAGCTCCTGGGACTACCTGGTGTACTTC.

The DNA of the CDR3 is TGTGCCAGCAAGAAACAGGAACTTTACTACGAGCAGTACTTC. It translates to CASKKQELYYEQYF. This chain joins TRBV2 and TRBJ2-7, with D tentatively TRBD1 (5 bases). Trimming took off 7 bases at V and 3 bases at J, with 16 bases between the two ends. This CDR3 comprises 14 residues. Germline CDR1 SNHLY, CDR2 FYNNEI. Full variable domain (remainder filled in from reference TRBV2 and TRBJ2-7): EPEVTQTPSHQVTQMGQEVILRCVPISNHLYFYWYRQILGQKVEFLVSFYNNEISEKSEIFDDQFSVERPDGSNFTLKIRSTKLEDSAMYFCASKKQELYYEQYFGPGTRLTVT.

This chain joins TRBV10-3 and TRBJ2-7, with 10 bases that match TRBD2. After removal of 3 bases from V and 6 bases from J, the junction contained 5 bases not matched to a gene. Germline V gene lookup returns CDR1 ENHRY and CDR2 SYGVKD. The CDR3 has 14 residues. The CDR3 DNA reads TGTGCCATCAGTGACAGGACTAGCGGTACCGAGCAGTACTTC. The encoded protein is CAISDRTSGTEQYF.

In its sample, this clone was seen once. The chain recombines TRBV11-3 with TRBJ2-3; perhaps TRBD2 as D (5 bases). The germline V and J ends were trimmed by 3 bases and 6 bases, with 19 bases remaining between them. CDR1 SGHNT and CDR2 YENEEA come from the germline V gene. This CDR3 comprises 16 residues. CDR3 DNA: TGTGCCAGCAGCTTTTCATCTGGCGGGCAAGGGGATACGCAGTATTTT. Amino acid sequence: CASSFSSGGQGDTQYF. Full variable domain (missing parts from reference TRBV11-3 and TRBJ2-3): EAGVVQSPRYKIIEKKQPVAFWCNPISGHNTLYWYLQNLGQGPELLIRYENEEAVDDSQLPKDRFSAERLKGVDSTLKIQPAELGDSAVYLCASSFSSGGQGDTQYFGPGTRLTVL.

The chain employs TRBV9 and TRBJ1-5; D not resolved. CDR3 length: 14 amino acids. Germline values: CDR1 SGDLS, CDR2 YYNGEE. Trimming stripped 2 bases from V and 0 bases from J, with 6 bases between. DNA of the CDR3: TGTGCCAGCAGCGTCGGTTATAGCAATCAGCCCCAGCATTTT. Protein: CASSVGYSNQPQHF.

This clone turned up a few times. The chain has TRBV27 and TRBJ1-2; 7 bases are shared with TRBD1. J was trimmed by 6 bases and V by 5 bases; bases with no gene match: 9. Germline CDR1 is MNHEY and CDR2 is SMNVEV (reference sequence). The CDR3 is 14 residues long. The DNA of the CDR3 is TGTGCCAGCAGTCCCCAGACAGGGTCGAATGGCTACACCTTC. It yields the protein CASSPQTGSNGYTF.

This clone was counted only a few times. This chain links TRBV20-1 with TRBJ1-2, with D possibly being TRBD1 (6 bases). Trimming cost V 6 bases and J 8 bases, with 13 bases left between them. Germline CDR1 and CDR2: DFQATT and SNEGSKA (reference sequence). The CDR3 contains 11 residues. CDR3 residues: CSAGTFEGYTF. The CDR3 nucleotides read TGCAGTGCCGGGACATTTGAGGGCTACACCTTC.

The rearrangement joins TRBV7-9 to TRBJ2-2; D not resolved. V was clipped by 2 bases and J by 6 bases, with 1 base between them. Germline V lookup: CDR1 SEHNR, CDR2 FQNEAQ (reference sequence). The CDR3 runs to 11 residues. The CDR3 region is CASSLSGELFF. The CDR3 DNA sequence: TGTGCCAGCAGCTTATCCGGGGAGCTGTTTTTT. Using reference TRBV7-9 and TRBJ2-2 for the parts outside the CDR3, the full variable domain is DTGVSQNPRHKITKRGQNVTFRCDPISEHNRLYWYRQTLGQGPEFLTYFQNEAQLEKSRLLSDRFSAERPKGSFSTLEIQRTEQGDSAMYLCASSLSGELFFGEGSRLTVL.

V is TRBV28 and J is TRBJ2-3; 8 nucleotides match TRBD1. The V gene end was trimmed by 7 bases and the J gene end by 1 base; junction bases not matched to a gene: 10. The CDR3 runs 16 residues. Per the germline V gene, CDR1 is MDHEN and CDR2 is SYDVKM. The CDR3: CASTLPGGAGTDTQYF. The CDR3 DNA follows: TGTGCCAGCACCCTCCCAGGGGGCGCGGGCACAGATACGCAGTATTTT.

This clone was detected only a few times. The rearrangement uses TRBV28 and TRBJ2-2, with D unresolved. Trimming left V 7 bases short and J 4 bases short, with 31 bases between. Germline assignment: CDR1 MDHEN and CDR2 SYDVKM. This CDR3 has 20 residues. The CDR3 sequence is CASNLVAKIGPWSVTGELFF. In DNA form, the CDR3 reads TGTGCCAGCAACCTAGTCGCGAAGATTGGACCTTGGTCGGTCACCGGGGAGCTGTTTTTT. The variable domain in full, with the rest retrieved from reference TRBV28 and TRBJ2-2, is DVKVTQSSRYLVKRTGEKVFLECVQDMDHENMFWYRQDPGLGLRLIYFSYDVKMKEKGDIPEGYSVSREKKERFSLILESASTNQTSMYLCASNLVAKIGPWSVTGELFFGEGSRLTVL.

V gene TRBV7-2 combines with J gene TRBJ2-2; D is ambiguous. Trimming cost V 6 bases and J 8 bases, with 4 bases left between them. Germline loops: CDR1 SGHTA, CDR2 FQGNSA. The CDR3 is made up of 10 amino acids. The CDR3 coding sequence is TGTGCCAGCAGGCGGGGGGAGCTGTTTTTT. Translation gives CASRRGELFF.

The rearrangement uses TRBV2 and TRBJ2-7; D is unclear. The CDR3 is 13 residues long. V shed 3 bases and J shed 0 bases, with 6 bases lying between them. Germline values: CDR1 SNHLY, CDR2 FYNNEI. CDR3 coding DNA: TGTGCCAGCAGTGATGGCTTCTCCTACGAGCAGTACTTC. Its protein product is CASSDGFSYEQYF.

The chain links TRBV19 to TRBJ2-1; a possible D gene is TRBD2 (5 bases). This CDR3 comprises 16 residues. V lost 5 bases and J 0 bases, leaving 14 bases between the germline ends. Germline CDR1 is LNHDA and CDR2 is SQIVND (reference sequence). The CDR3 spells CASSSRGSSSYNEQFF. In DNA, the CDR3 is TGTGCCAGTAGTTCCCGAGGGTCGAGCTCCTACAATGAGCAGTTCTTC.

V and J are TRBV6-5 and TRBJ2-2, with D maybe TRBD1 (6 bases). Per germline, CDR1 MNHEY and CDR2 SVGAGI. Trimming pared 6 bases from V and 6 bases from J, leaving 8 bases between. The length of the CDR3 is 12 residues. CDR3 bases: TGTGCCAGCAGAACAGGGCCCGGGGAGCTGTTTTTT. Protein product: CASRTGPGELFF.

The V gene is TRBV29-1, the J gene TRBJ2-1; D is undetermined. This CDR3 spans 11 amino acids. Germline V gene lookup returns CDR1 SQVTM and CDR2 ANQGSEA. Trimming stripped 3 bases from V and 4 bases from J, with 4 bases between. CDR3 nucleotide sequence: TGCAGCGTTGATAGATACAATGAGCAGTTCTTC. Protein sequence: CSVDRYNEQFF.

V is TRBV19 and J is TRBJ2-1; D unresolved. Germline CDR1 reads LNHDA; CDR2 reads SQIVND (reference sequence). There are 16 residues in the CDR3. The ends were cut back, 4 bases at V and 2 bases at J, with 15 bases in the middle. The chain's CDR3 is CASSRLDHRTYNEQFF. As DNA, the CDR3 is TGTGCCAGTAGTAGGCTGGACCATAGGACCTACAATGAGCAGTTCTTC.

Only a few counts were recorded for this clone. This chain uses TRBV7-9 with TRBJ2-7, with a possible D match to TRBD2 (5 bases). Trimming left V 4 bases short and J 5 bases short, with 30 bases between. Germline V gene lookup returns CDR1 SEHNR and CDR2 FQNEAQ (reference sequence). This CDR3 contains 19 residues. The CDR3 sequence: CASSSGIFLSRRQSDEQYF. For the CDR3, the DNA is TGTGCCAGCAGCTCGGGGATCTTTCTCTCGAGGAGACAATCCGACGAGCAGTACTTC.

This chain links TRBV19 with TRBJ2-4; no reliable D call. V lost 5 bases, J lost 8 bases, and 7 bases lay in between. The CDR3 covers 11 residues. Germline lookup yields CDR1 LNHDA and CDR2 SQIVND (reference sequence). This chain's CDR3 is CASSFVDIQYF. The CDR3 DNA sequence: TGTGCCAGTAGTTTTGTGGACATTCAGTACTTC.

This chain uses TRBV7-9 with TRBJ2-3, with 16 nucleotides matching TRBD2. The CDR3 is 19 residues long. The germline V gene has CDR1 SEHNR and CDR2 FQNEAQ (reference sequence). J lost 5 bases, V lost 4 bases, and 12 bases had no gene match. In DNA, the CDR3 is TGTGCCAGCAGCTACGGGACTAGCGGGAGGGCCAGGTTGGGAGATACGCAGTATTTT. The encoded protein is CASSYGTSGRARLGDTQYF.

The chain recombines TRBV30 with TRBJ2-3; D may match TRBD1 or TRBD2 (5 bases each). The CDR3 contains 17 residues. V gave up 4 bases and J gave up 4 bases, with 24 bases separating them. Per germline, CDR1 GTSNPN and CDR2 SVGIG (reference sequence). CDR3 sequence reads: CAWTINPGTPRADTQYF. As DNA, the CDR3 is TGTGCCTGGACTATAAACCCCGGGACCCCAAGGGCAGATACGCAGTATTTT. The full variable domain, in which reference TRBV30 and TRBJ2-3 provide the parts outside the CDR3, is SQTIHQWPATLVQPVGSPLSLECTVEGTSNPNLYWYRQAAGRGLQLLFYSVGIGQISSEVPQNLSASRPQDRQFILSSKKLLLSDSGFYLCAWTINPGTPRADTQYFGPGTRLTVL.

In its sample, this clone was seen once. This chain joins TRBV20-1 and TRBJ2-7; tentatively, D is TRBD1 (6 bases). The CDR3 spans 11 residues. Germline CDR1 and CDR2: DFQATT and SNEGSKA (reference sequence). Trimming took 5 bases from V and 8 from J, leaving 13 bases between them. CDR3 residues: CSARAGEKQYF. The DNA for the CDR3 is TGCAGTGCTCGAGCAGGGGAGAAGCAGTACTTC.

The V call is TRBV9, the J call TRBJ2-3; no definite D call. The CDR3 contains 14 residues. Germline V gene lookup returns CDR1 SGDLS and CDR2 YYNGEE. The germline V and J ends were trimmed by 3 bases and 3 bases, with 11 bases remaining between them. The DNA for the CDR3 is TGTGCCAGCAGCGCAAGTTCGTCAACAGATACGCAGTATTTT. It codes for CASSASSSTDTQYF.

J is TRBJ2-1 and V is TRBV7-3; no reliable D call. Trimming cost V 4 bases and J 0 bases, with 10 bases left between them. Germline assignment: CDR1 SGHTA and CDR2 FQGTGA. CDR3 length: 15 amino acids. As DNA, the CDR3 is TGTGCCAGCAGCTCCGCCGCGAGCTCCTACAATGAGCAGTTCTTC. This translates into CASSSAASSYNEQFF.

This clone is a singleton in its sample. CDR3 coding DNA: TGCGCCAGCAGCCAAGATCGTCCACTAGCGGGATGGGGCGAGACCCAGTACTTC. This translates into CASSQDRPLAGWGETQYF. V and J are TRBV4-1 and TRBJ2-5; 10 bases agree with TRBD2. The V and J ends lost 0 bases and 5 bases, in that order; junction bases with no gene match: 12. Germline V lookup: CDR1 MGHRA, CDR2 YSYEKL. The CDR3 runs to 18 residues.

The chain employs TRBV30 and TRBJ2-7, with D tentatively TRBD2 (5 bases). Germline CDR1 and CDR2: GTSNPN and SVGIG (reference sequence). The CDR3 consists of 13 residues. Trimming took 0 bases from V and 7 from J, leaving 13 bases between them. The CDR3 nucleotides read TGTGCCTGGAGTGTTGAGGGTTTGGGGGAGCAGTACTTC. Its protein is CAWSVEGLGEQYF.

The gene calls are TRBV28 and TRBJ2-5, with 9 bases identical to TRBD2. V lost 4 bases and J lost 5; bases outside the gene matches: 11. This CDR3 has 16 amino acids. CDR1 MDHEN and CDR2 SYDVKM come from the germline V gene. As DNA, the CDR3 is TGTGCCAGCAGTTCCCCGACTAGCGGTGAGATGGAGACCCAGTACTTC. Translation: CASSSPTSGEMETQYF.